Shown below are 6 T cell receptor beta chains from a single sample sequenced in a study of response to subunit inactivated influenza vaccine. TCRdb redid the calling of the RT-PCR reads with MiXCR, one entry per CDR3 protein. The table includes about 160,000 distinct CDR3 sequences, about a tenth detected once. Specimen: non-naive T cells sorted from PBMCs, collected 45 days after vaccination. The receptors originated from a man aged 45-65 years who received an inactivated influenza vaccine.

This clonotype occurred a few times. The rearrangement links TRBV11-2 to TRBJ1-4; maybe TRBD1 (6 bases). The CDR3 contains 16 residues. V dropped 5 bases and J dropped 0 bases, with 13 bases sitting between them. Germline V lookup: CDR1 SGHAT, CDR2 FQNNGV. The CDR3 region is CASSTGQLATNEKLFF. The DNA for the CDR3 is TGTGCCAGCAGCACCGGACAGCTTGCAACTAATGAAAAACTGTTTTTT.

This clonotype was picked up many times. The chain employs TRBV6-2 or TRBV6-3 and TRBJ2-3; the match to TRBD2 covers 13 bases. From germline, CDR1 is MNHEY and CDR2 SVGEGT. The V and J ends lost 5 bases and 0 bases, in that order; junction bases with no gene match: 17. The CDR3 totals 21 residues. The CDR3 region is CASSPPIAGLAGRLSTDTQYF. CDR3 nucleotide sequence: TGTGCCAGCAGTCCTCCAATAGCGGGACTAGCGGGAAGGCTCAGCACAGATACGCAGTATTTT.

This clonotype was detected many times. The chain is built from TRBV7-9 and TRBJ2-2, with 10 bases lining up with TRBD1. The CDR3 has 16 residues. V was clipped by 6 bases and J by 4 bases; unmatched bases: 8. Germline CDR1 SEHNR, CDR2 FQNEAQ (reference sequence). CDR3 DNA: TGTGCCAGCAGACACGACAGGGGGCTCGGCACCGGGGAGCTGTTTTTT. This gives the protein CASRHDRGLGTGELFF.

This clonotype was counted many times. The chain is built from TRBV29-1 and TRBJ1-2, with a possible D match to TRBD1 (5 bases). CDR3 length: 16 amino acids. V lost 2 bases, J lost 2 bases, and 18 bases lay in between. Germline loops: CDR1 SQVTM, CDR2 ANQGSEA. CDR3: CSVEIYGQGRNYGYTF. The CDR3, as DNA: TGCAGCGTTGAAATTTACGGGCAGGGCCGAAACTATGGCTACACCTTC.

Ten or more counts support this clonotype. The rearrangement links TRBV5-5 to TRBJ2-3; either TRBD1 or TRBD2 may supply D (5 bases each). Between the trimmed V and J ends, which lost 3 bases and 2 bases, there was a span of 19 bases. The CDR3 spans 17 residues. CDR1 and CDR2 (germline): SGHKS, YYEKEE (reference sequence). CDR3 residues: CASSSFTGTDHTDTQYF. CDR3 bases: TGTGCCAGCAGCTCTTTCACCGGGACGGACCACACAGATACGCAGTATTTT.

This clonotype showed up many times. V is TRBV11-2 and J is TRBJ2-7, with 9 bases matching TRBD2. The germline gives CDR1 SGHAT, CDR2 FQNNGV. This CDR3 has 16 residues. J was trimmed by 4 bases and V by 4 bases; bases with no gene match: 11. CDR3 nucleotide sequence: TGTGCCAGCAGCTCCAGGAGCGGGAGGATAGCGTACGAGCAGTACTTC. It is translated as CASSSRSGRIAYEQYF.